These 32 T cell receptor beta chains were all obtained from the same sample, sequenced in a study of response to subunit inactivated influenza vaccine. TCRdb recomputed calls from the RT-PCR reads with MiXCR, one row per CDR3 protein. The profile covers over 450,000 distinct CDR3 sequences, with 13% appearing a single time and around 13% taken by the ten largest. Specimen: PBMCs from blood, collected roughly 46 days after vaccination. The receptors shown here come from a man aged 45-65 years who received an inactivated influenza vaccine.

Here the CDR3 DNA reads TGTGCCAGCAGCCGAATGGGGGGAAACACTGAAGCTTTCTTT. Residues: CASSRMGGNTEAFF. The chain couples TRBV7-6 to TRBJ1-1, with D perhaps matching TRBD1 (5 bases). The CDR3 is 14 amino acids. V dropped 5 bases and J dropped 2 bases, with 12 bases sitting between them. Germline V gives CDR1 SGHVS, CDR2 FNYEAQ. The full variable domain, its missing parts supplied by reference TRBV7-6 and TRBJ1-1, is GAGVSQSPRYKVTKRGQDVALRCDPISGHVSLYWYRQALGQGPEFLTYFNYEAQQDKSGLPNDRFSAERPEGSISTLTIQRTEQRDSAMYRCASSRMGGNTEAFFGQGTRLTVV.

This clonotype has just a few counts. The chain carries TRBV4-1 and TRBJ2-7; weak D call: TRBD1 (5 bases). The CDR3 loop spans 15 amino acids. The germline CDR1 and CDR2 sequences are MGHRA and YSYEKL. The V and J ends lost 4 bases and 7 bases respectively, with 20 bases between them. CDR3 coding DNA: TGCGCCAGCAGCCGACCTTCGGTGGCAGGGTCAGAGCAGTACTTC. Residues: CASSRPSVAGSEQYF.

Many counts were recorded for this clonotype. The junction departs from germline at one end; a sequencing error may be responsible. The V and J genes are TRBV12-3 or TRBV12-4 and TRBJ2-5, with a weak D call TRBD1 (5 bases). This CDR3 spans 12 amino acids. The CDR3 loop is CASSLGEETQYF. CDR3 nucleotides: TGTGCCAGCAGCTTAGGGGAAGAGACCCAGTACTTC.

V and J are TRBV11-1 and TRBJ2-6; D gene uncertain. Germline V gene sequence: CDR1 SGHAT, CDR2 FQDESV (reference sequence). CDR3 length: 19 residues. Trimming removed 5 bases from V and 2 bases from J, with 22 bases in between. CDR3 sequence: CASSRLRVWGLAGANVLTF. The CDR3 region has the DNA TGTGCCAGCAGCCGGCTCAGAGTATGGGGTTTAGCTGGGGCCAACGTCCTGACTTTC.

This clonotype was recorded at least ten times. V gene TRBV6-5 combines with J gene TRBJ2-7, with 9 bases that match TRBD1. CDR3 size: 17 residues. V shed 4 bases, J shed 5 bases, and the junction held 15 bases outside the gene matches. CDR1 is MNHEY, CDR2 SVGAGI, per germline. The CDR3 nucleotides read TGTGCCAGCAGTTGGGGGGGCGAGACAGGGGGAGAACACGAGCAGTACTTC. Its translation is CASSWGGETGGEHEQYF.

The J gene is TRBJ1-5, the V gene TRBV4-1, with D maybe TRBD1 (6 bases). Trimming took off 3 bases at V and 5 bases at J, with 14 bases between the two ends. CDR3 length: 15 residues. CDR1 and CDR2 from the germline V gene are MGHRA and YSYEKL. CDR3 coding DNA: TGCGCCAGCAGCCACTACAGGGAAATGGATCAGCCCCAGCATTTT. This gives the protein CASSHYREMDQPQHF.

This clonotype was found a few times. The chain employs TRBV20-1 and TRBJ2-7; 8 nucleotides match TRBD2. Germline lookup yields CDR1 DFQATT and CDR2 SNEGSKA (reference sequence). This CDR3 has 13 residues. V lost 2 bases and J lost 2; bases outside the gene matches: 2. The CDR3 reads CSARTGLAYEQYF. In nucleotides, the CDR3 is TGCAGTGCTAGAACGGGACTAGCCTACGAGCAGTACTTC.

This clonotype has only a few counts. V gene TRBV2 combines with J gene TRBJ1-3; 7 bases align to TRBD1. The CDR3 extends over 13 amino acids. Losses at the gene ends were 8 bases for V and 1 base for J; bases not matched to a gene: 2. Germline loops: CDR1 SNHLY, CDR2 FYNNEI. The CDR3 DNA reads as TGTGCCAGCCAGGGACAGTCTGGAAACACCATATATTTT. Residues: CASQGQSGNTIYF.

The V and J genes are TRBV28 and TRBJ2-3, with TRBD2 matching over 9 bases. CDR3 length: 17 amino acids. J was trimmed by 0 bases and V by 7 bases; bases with no gene match: 11. Per germline, CDR1 MDHEN and CDR2 SYDVKM. CDR3 sequence (DNA): TGTGCCAGCATCCAGGGCGGGGGGGCGGTTAGCACAGATACGCAGTATTTT. Protein product: CASIQGGGAVSTDTQYF.

The CDR3 DNA is TGTGCCAGCAGCTTAGGAGGGACAGCGGGCAACTATGGCTACACCTTC. It yields the protein CASSLGGTAGNYGYTF. The chain carries TRBV7-2 and TRBJ1-2, with 7 bases that match TRBD1. The CDR3 extends over 16 amino acids. CDR1 SGHTA and CDR2 FQGNSA come from the germline V gene. Trimming cost V 1 base and J 2 bases; bases outside gene matches: 7.

This clonotype has a handful of counts. The chain couples TRBV14 to TRBJ2-3, with 8 bases aligning to TRBD2. The germline V gene encodes CDR1 SGHDN and CDR2 FVKESK. There are 16 residues in the CDR3. The V segment lost 4 bases and the J segment 7 bases; nucleotides outside the gene matches: 13. CDR3 in amino acids: CASSPPTGGPWNTQYF. The DNA of the CDR3 is TGTGCCAGCAGCCCACCTACGGGAGGGCCTTGGAATACGCAGTATTTT.

This clonotype was counted ten times or more. This chain uses TRBV20-1 with TRBJ1-2; no reliable D call. The CDR3 is 10 residues long. Germline V lookup: CDR1 DFQATT, CDR2 SNEGSKA (reference sequence). V was cut by 5 bases and J by 4 bases, with 5 bases left in between. The DNA of the CDR3 is TGCAGTGCTTGGTTCTATGGCTACACCTTC. This gives the protein CSAWFYGYTF.

The CDR3 coding sequence is TGTGCCAGCACCACGGGACTACAAGAGACCCAGTACTTC. Translating it yields CASTTGLQETQYF. This chain connects TRBV12-3 or TRBV12-4 to TRBJ2-5; 7 bases are shared with TRBD2. The CDR3 covers 13 residues. V dropped 7 bases and J dropped 2; count of bases not matched to a gene: 4.

This clonotype was seen only a few times. The chain combines TRBV24-1 with TRBJ2-1; no definite D call. The CDR3 spans 13 residues. Germline CDR1 KGHDR, CDR2 SFDVKD. The ends were cut back, 4 bases at V and 5 bases at J, with 8 bases in the middle. CDR3 DNA sequence: TGTGCCACCAGTGACCGAAATAACAATGAGCAGTTCTTC. Protein product: CATSDRNNNEQFF.

This clonotype was counted a few times. The chain employs TRBV5-1 and TRBJ2-5; maybe TRBD1 (7 bases). Trimming stripped 1 base from V and 5 bases from J, with 12 bases between. Germline lookup yields CDR1 SGHRS and CDR2 YFSETQ. The CDR3 consists of 14 residues. CDR3 sequence reads: CASSLQGGYETQYF. DNA for the CDR3: TGCGCCAGCAGCTTGCAGGGGGGCTATGAGACCCAGTACTTC.

This clonotype was observed a single time. The V and J genes are TRBV20-1 and TRBJ1-2; TRBD1 matches at 8 bases. The CDR3 consists of 17 residues. Germline-derived CDR1 and CDR2 are DFQATT and SNEGSKA (reference sequence). Losses at the gene ends were 1 base for V and 6 bases for J; bases not matched to a gene: 16. CDR3 region: CSARGTRGQDQNHGYTF. The CDR3 bases are TGCAGTGCTAGAGGGACAAGGGGACAGGATCAAAACCATGGCTACACCTTC.

This clonotype was detected a few times. This chain links TRBV20-1 with TRBJ2-5; TRBD2 aligns across 7 bases. This CDR3 is built from 15 residues. CDR1 is DFQATT, CDR2 SNEGSKA, per germline (reference sequence). J was trimmed by 4 bases and V by 3 bases; bases with no gene match: 11. The CDR3 DNA sequence: TGCAGTGCTAGCCTCCTTCGGGGGGTTTTAGAGACCCAGTACTTC. This encodes CSASLLRGVLETQYF.

This chain links TRBV24-1 with TRBJ2-1, with TRBD1 matching 8 bases. The CDR3 totals 16 residues. CDR1 is KGHDR and CDR2 is SFDVKD in the germline V gene. The trim removed 1 base at V and 7 bases at J, leaving 8 bases unmatched. CDR3 bases: TGTGCCACCAGTGATTTACCGGGACGGGACAGGAATGAGCAGTTCTTC. It specifies CATSDLPGRDRNEQFF.

V and J are TRBV6-5 and TRBJ2-5; D is undetermined. The CDR3 covers 15 residues. Germline-derived CDR1 and CDR2 are MNHEY and SVGAGI. V lost 0 bases and J 5 bases, leaving 13 bases between the germline ends. CDR3 protein: CASSYSYRVRETQYF. The CDR3 DNA is TGTGCCAGCAGTTACTCGTATAGGGTCCGGGAGACCCAGTACTTC.

This clonotype was seen a few times. The chain links TRBV7-9 to TRBJ2-5; possible D gene TRBD2, 5 bases. Trimming stripped 2 bases from V and 3 bases from J, with 13 bases between. Germline loops: CDR1 SEHNR, CDR2 FQNEAQ (reference sequence). This CDR3 is built from 15 residues. The DNA of the CDR3 is TGTGCCAGCAGCTTACAGTGGACCGGGGAAGAGACCCAGTACTTC. It translates to CASSLQWTGEETQYF.

The genes are TRBV6-5 and TRBJ2-7; 12 bases line up with TRBD2. In germline, CDR1 is MNHEY, CDR2 SVGAGI. CDR3 length equals 16 residues. The V gene end was trimmed by 6 bases and the J gene end by 6 bases; junction bases not matched to a gene: 12. CDR3 region: CASRYRTSGTTTEQYF. In DNA form, the CDR3 reads TGTGCCAGCAGATATAGGACTAGCGGGACTACAACCGAGCAGTACTTC.

Ten or more counts support this clonotype. This rearrangement joins TRBV11-2 to TRBJ2-3, with TRBD2 as a possible D gene (5 bases). CDR1 and CDR2 (germline): SGHAT, FQNNGV. This CDR3 has 13 amino acids. V lost 2 bases and J lost 7, with 10 bases in between. The DNA for the CDR3 is TGTGCCAGCAGCTTAATTTCGGGGAATACGCAGTATTTT. Translated: CASSLISGNTQYF.

As regards this clonotype: A much larger clone sits a single nucleotide away, making a read error possible. V gene TRBV20-1 combines with J gene TRBJ2-5; D not resolved. V lost 2 bases to trimming and J lost 3 bases, with 13 bases between them. Germline V gene lookup returns CDR1 DFQATT and CDR2 SNEGSKA (reference sequence). This CDR3 is built from 14 residues. The CDR3 sequence: CSARTLPVEETQYF. The CDR3 DNA follows: TGCAGTGCTAGAACTTTACCGGTAGAAGAGACCCAGTACTTC.

V usage is TRBV4-3 and J usage is TRBJ1-1; possible D gene TRBD1, 6 bases. The CDR3 is 16 residues long. Germline V lookup: CDR1 LGHNA, CDR2 YSLEER. Trimming shortened V by 0 bases and J by 3 bases, and 14 bases separated the two germline ends. CDR3 protein: CASSQDGGRVYTEAFF. The CDR3 region has the DNA TGCGCCAGCAGCCAAGATGGGGGCAGGGTGTACACTGAAGCTTTCTTT.

With respect to this clonotype: With a much larger clone just one base away, this may be a read error. V gene TRBV6-5 combines with J gene TRBJ2-3; no clear D. Deletions cut 6 bases from V and 0 bases from J, with 4 bases between. The germline V gene has CDR1 MNHEY and CDR2 SVGAGI. The CDR3 has 12 amino acids. CDR3 sequence reads: CASRSSTDTQYF. DNA for the CDR3: TGTGCCAGCAGATCTAGCACAGATACGCAGTATTTT.

This sequence joins TRBV6-1 and TRBJ2-7, with 13 bases matching TRBD2. The V and J ends lost 6 bases and 5 bases, in that order; junction bases with no gene match: 13. The CDR3 length is 17 residues. The germline CDR1 and CDR2 sequences are MNHNS and SASEGT. The CDR3 reads CASRGTSGRARRNEQYF. The DNA for the CDR3 is TGTGCCAGCAGGGGCACTAGCGGGAGGGCCAGGAGAAACGAGCAGTACTTC.

This clonotype was seen a handful of times. The V call is TRBV7-3, the J call TRBJ2-4, with a weak D call TRBD2 (6 bases). The CDR3 runs to 13 residues. Germline V gives CDR1 SGHTA, CDR2 FQGTGA. V gave up 6 bases and J gave up 7 bases, with 13 bases separating them. The CDR3 region has the DNA TGTGCCAGCAGGGGGGAGGACGAGAACATTCAGTACTTC. This gives the protein CASRGEDENIQYF.

The CDR3 protein is CASSQSLPQQETQYF. The CDR3 DNA sequence: TGCGCCAGCAGCCAATCCCTTCCCCAGCAAGAGACCCAGTACTTC. J is TRBJ2-5 and V is TRBV4-3; D not resolved. The CDR3 has 15 residues. V gave up 2 bases and J gave up 2 bases, with 12 bases separating them. Germline lookup yields CDR1 LGHNA and CDR2 YSLEER.

V is TRBV6-1 and J is TRBJ2-5; TRBD1 matches 9 bases. Germline-derived CDR1 and CDR2 are MNHNS and SASEGT. V lost 6 bases to trimming and J lost 6 bases; unmatched junction nucleotides: 5. This CDR3 has 13 amino acids. In DNA, the CDR3 is TGTGCCAGCAGGGGACAGGGATGGCAGACCCAGTACTTC. Amino acids: CASRGQGWQTQYF.

This clonotype was seen a few times. This chain joins TRBV12-3 or TRBV12-4 and TRBJ1-1; D ambiguous. There are 13 residues in the CDR3. The germline V and J ends were trimmed by 4 bases and 2 bases, with 8 bases remaining between them. For the CDR3, the DNA is TGTGCCAGCAGTTCGAGGATCAACACTGAAGCTTTCTTT. As protein: CASSSRINTEAFF.

V usage is TRBV6-6 and J usage is TRBJ2-5; a weak D match, TRBD1 (5 bases). This CDR3 has 12 residues. Per the germline V gene, CDR1 is MNHNY and CDR2 is SVGAGI (reference sequence). Trimming removed 8 bases at V and 3 bases at J, with 10 bases between. CDR3 in DNA: TGTGCCAGCGCGGCCAGGGAAGAGACCCAGTACTTC. Its protein is CASAAREETQYF.

With respect to this clonotype: One end of the junction is discordant with germline, which a read error may explain. The V and J genes are TRBV20-1 and TRBJ2-5; TRBD2 agrees at 10 bases. Germline loops: CDR1 DFQATT, CDR2 SNEGSKA (reference sequence). The CDR3 consists of 15 residues. The CDR3 coding sequence is TGCTGTGCTAGAGTCGGCAGCGGGGGGGGAGAGACCCAGTACTTC. Translation gives CCARVGSGGGETQYF.